These T cell receptor beta chains were read from a single sample in a study of cytotoxic CD8 clonotypes in ibrutinib-treated CLL. Clones were sequenced by immunoSEQ multiplex PCR, and TCRdb holds only the in-frame ones, with some missing. The sample shows tens of thousands of clones, roughly three quarters of them seen only once. Sequencing used PBMCs, obtained after 12 months of ibrutinib treatment. These receptors all stem from a human donor with chronic lymphocytic leukemia. Each CDR3 is given with its conserved first and last residue. A D gene is named only where the DNA matches it firmly. Not all rows give a size; the values are once, few, many and, for expanded clones, a class.

j_call d_call v_call clone_size cdr3_aa cdr3_nt
TRBJ2-7 - TRBV7-8 - CASSLGQGAYEQYF TGTGCCAGCAGCTTAGGCCAGGGAGCCTACGAGCAGTACTTC
TRBJ1-1 TRBD1 TRBV29-1 - CSVDPGGATEAFF TGCAGCGTTGACCCAGGGGGGGCCACTGAAGCTTTCTTT
TRBJ2-7 - TRBV7-2 few CASSLGRSYEQYF TGTGCCAGCAGCTTAGGCAGATCCTACGAGCAGTACTTC
TRBJ1-4 TRBD1 TRBV27 few CASSLRDSSEKLFF TGTGCCAGCAGTTTAAGGGACAGTTCTGAAAAACTGTTTTTT
TRBJ2-3 - TRBV6-1 - CASSDPGTGLITQYF TGTGCCAGCTCTGACCCCGGGACGGGCTTAATCACGCAGTATTTT
TRBJ2-2 - TRBV5-1 - CASSLALGRPNTGELFF TGCGCCAGCAGCTTGGCCTTGGGACGTCCGAACACCGGGGAGCTGTTTTTT
TRBJ1-1 - TRBV5-1 - CASSPNMRDTEAFF TGCGCCAGCAGCCCTAACATGAGGGACACTGAAGCTTTCTTT
TRBJ2-7 - TRBV7-2 - CASSLGTDAYEQYF TGTGCCAGCAGCCTGGGGACGGATGCCTACGAGCAGTACTTC
TRBJ2-1 TRBD2 TRBV4-3 - CASSQVGRGNEQFF TGCGCCAGCAGCCAGGTCGGGAGGGGCAATGAGCAGTTCTTC
TRBJ2-3 - TRBV19 - CASSMTASTDTQYF TGTGCCAGTAGTATGACAGCTAGCACAGATACGCAGTATTTT
TRBJ1-2 TRBD1 TRBV30 - CAWSSPGGLIGYTF TGTGCCTGGAGTTCCCCAGGGGGCCTTATTGGCTACACCTTC
TRBJ2-7 - TRBV6-6 - CASSQGREQYF TGTGCCAGCAGTCAGGGTCGCGAGCAGTACTTC
TRBJ1-4 - TRBV7-2 - CASSPMGGADEKLFF TGTGCCAGCAGCCCCATGGGGGGCGCGGATGAAAAACTGTTTTTT
TRBJ2-7 - TRBV7-9 - CASSLGLNEQYF TGTGCCAGCAGCTTAGGGCTGAACGAGCAGTACTTC
TRBJ2-7 TRBD1 TRBV28 - CASSLFGGTGRSYEQYF TGTGCCAGCAGTTTATTCGGTGGGACAGGGAGGTCCTACGAGCAGTACTTC
TRBJ2-7 TRBD2 TRBV6-6 once CASSTTSGRAPYEQYF TGTGCCAGCAGTACCACTAGCGGGAGGGCCCCTTACGAGCAGTACTTC
TRBJ1-1 - TRBV5-1 - CASSHLGGKSARTEAFF TGCGCCAGCAGCCACCTCGGGGGCAAATCAGCGAGGACTGAAGCTTTCTTT
TRBJ2-6 TRBD2 TRBV2 - CASNMRQIAGVSSGANVLTF TGTGCCAGCAATATGCGTCAAATAGCGGGGGTTAGCTCTGGGGCCAACGTCCTGACTTTC
TRBJ2-1 TRBD2 TRBV29-1 once CSVETSGRTWNYNEQFF TGCAGCGTTGAGACTAGCGGGAGGACCTGGAACTACAATGAGCAGTTCTTC
TRBJ2-7 - TRBV21-1 - CASSNPREGLVNEQYF TGTGCCAGCAGCAACCCCCGGGAGGGCCTGGTAAACGAGCAGTACTTC
TRBJ2-7 TRBD2 TRBV19 - CASTPTGGTYEQYF TGTGCCAGTACCCCCACCGGGGGGACCTACGAGCAGTACTTC
TRBJ2-5 - TRBV5-1 - CASSLLQGAETQYF TGCGCCAGCAGCTTACTCCAGGGAGCGGAGACCCAGTACTTC
TRBJ1-1 - TRBV25-1 few CASSEGTARNTEAFF TGTGCCAGCAGTGAGGGAACAGCGAGGAACACTGAAGCTTTCTTT
TRBJ2-1 TRBD2 TRBV11-2 - CASSLGLAGLNEQFF TGTGCCAGCAGCTTGGGCCTAGCGGGACTCAATGAGCAGTTCTTC
TRBJ2-2 TRBD2 TRBV6-5 few CASSLAGGAGTGELFF TGTGCCAGCAGTTTAGCGGGAGGAGCGGGCACCGGGGAGCTGTTTTTT
TRBJ2-5 TRBD2 TRBV5-4 once CASSQEAGGPRGTQYF TGTGCCAGCAGCCAGGAAGCGGGAGGCCCGCGGGGGACCCAGTACTTC
TRBJ2-1 TRBD2 TRBV4-1 - CASSQLAATTVAYNEQFF TGCGCCAGCAGCCAGCTAGCGGCCACCACTGTAGCTTACAATGAGCAGTTCTTC
TRBJ1-2 - TRBV6-5 - CASSYSPPGYGYTF TGTGCCAGCAGTTACTCACCCCCGGGGTATGGCTACACCTTC
TRBJ2-2 TRBD1 TRBV7-2 - CASSLQTGYTGELFF TGTGCCAGCAGCTTACAGACAGGGTACACCGGGGAGCTGTTTTTT
TRBJ1-2 - TRBV14 - CASSQVVGRFTF TGTGCCAGCAGCCAAGTAGTAGGTCGGTTCACCTTC
TRBJ2-7 TRBD1 TRBV19 - CASSIDAAGTGGRTYEQYF TGTGCCAGTAGTATCGATGCAGCCGGGACAGGGGGCCGAACCTACGAGCAGTACTTC
TRBJ2-1 - TRBV1 few CTSSPLLSSGRALNEQFF TGCACCAGCAGCCCCCTTCTCTCGAGCGGGAGGGCCTTAAATGAGCAGTTCTTC
TRBJ1-5 - TRBV19 - CASSSGAQGLGNQPQHF TGTGCCAGTAGTTCAGGGGCGCAGGGGCTCGGCAATCAGCCCCAGCATTTT
TRBJ1-2 - TRBV15 - CATSRGTPYGYTF TGTGCCACCAGCAGAGGGACGCCCTATGGCTACACCTTC
TRBJ2-1 TRBD1 TRBV29-1 - CSVRTGNPNEQFF TGCAGCGTACGGACAGGGAACCCCAATGAGCAGTTCTTC
TRBJ1-2 - TRBV15 few CATSSRTTGEGYTF TGTGCCACCAGCAGCCGGACGACAGGCGAGGGCTACACCTTC
TRBJ1-1 - TRBV10-3 - CAISEGSTEAFF TGTGCCATCAGTGAGGGCAGCACTGAAGCTTTCTTT
TRBJ2-1 TRBD2 TRBV5-4 - CASSPLLAGPYNEQFF TGTGCCAGCAGCCCTCTACTAGCGGGACCCTACAATGAGCAGTTCTTC
TRBJ2-6 TRBD1 TRBV2 - CASRNLQGAASGANVLTF TGTGCCAGCAGAAACCTCCAGGGGGCTGCCTCTGGGGCCAACGTCCTGACTTTC
TRBJ1-2 TRBD1 TRBV5-5 once CASSLSQGGLYYGYTF TGTGCCAGCAGCTTATCTCAGGGGGGCCTTTATTATGGCTACACCTTC
TRBJ2-7 TRBD2 TRBV6-5 - CASRRLAGGSYEQYF TGTGCCAGCAGGCGACTAGCGGGGGGTTCCTACGAGCAGTACTTC
TRBJ2-1 - TRBV4-1 - CASSQEQGNEQFF TGCGCCAGCAGCCAAGAGCAAGGCAATGAGCAGTTCTTC